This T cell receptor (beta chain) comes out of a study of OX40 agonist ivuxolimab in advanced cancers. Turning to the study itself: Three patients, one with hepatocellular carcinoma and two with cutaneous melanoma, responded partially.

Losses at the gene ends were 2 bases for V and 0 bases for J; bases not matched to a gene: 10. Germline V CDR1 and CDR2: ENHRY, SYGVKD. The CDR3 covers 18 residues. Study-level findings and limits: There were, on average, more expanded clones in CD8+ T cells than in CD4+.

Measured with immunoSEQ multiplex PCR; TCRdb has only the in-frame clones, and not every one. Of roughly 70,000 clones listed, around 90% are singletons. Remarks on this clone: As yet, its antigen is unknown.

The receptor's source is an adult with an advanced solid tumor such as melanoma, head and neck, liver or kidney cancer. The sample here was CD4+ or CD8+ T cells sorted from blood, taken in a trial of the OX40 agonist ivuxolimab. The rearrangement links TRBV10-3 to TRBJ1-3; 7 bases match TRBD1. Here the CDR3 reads CAISERDSTVFSGNTIYF. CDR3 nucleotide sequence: TGTGCCATCAGTGAGAGGGACAGCACCGTTTTCTCTGGAAACACCATATATTTT.